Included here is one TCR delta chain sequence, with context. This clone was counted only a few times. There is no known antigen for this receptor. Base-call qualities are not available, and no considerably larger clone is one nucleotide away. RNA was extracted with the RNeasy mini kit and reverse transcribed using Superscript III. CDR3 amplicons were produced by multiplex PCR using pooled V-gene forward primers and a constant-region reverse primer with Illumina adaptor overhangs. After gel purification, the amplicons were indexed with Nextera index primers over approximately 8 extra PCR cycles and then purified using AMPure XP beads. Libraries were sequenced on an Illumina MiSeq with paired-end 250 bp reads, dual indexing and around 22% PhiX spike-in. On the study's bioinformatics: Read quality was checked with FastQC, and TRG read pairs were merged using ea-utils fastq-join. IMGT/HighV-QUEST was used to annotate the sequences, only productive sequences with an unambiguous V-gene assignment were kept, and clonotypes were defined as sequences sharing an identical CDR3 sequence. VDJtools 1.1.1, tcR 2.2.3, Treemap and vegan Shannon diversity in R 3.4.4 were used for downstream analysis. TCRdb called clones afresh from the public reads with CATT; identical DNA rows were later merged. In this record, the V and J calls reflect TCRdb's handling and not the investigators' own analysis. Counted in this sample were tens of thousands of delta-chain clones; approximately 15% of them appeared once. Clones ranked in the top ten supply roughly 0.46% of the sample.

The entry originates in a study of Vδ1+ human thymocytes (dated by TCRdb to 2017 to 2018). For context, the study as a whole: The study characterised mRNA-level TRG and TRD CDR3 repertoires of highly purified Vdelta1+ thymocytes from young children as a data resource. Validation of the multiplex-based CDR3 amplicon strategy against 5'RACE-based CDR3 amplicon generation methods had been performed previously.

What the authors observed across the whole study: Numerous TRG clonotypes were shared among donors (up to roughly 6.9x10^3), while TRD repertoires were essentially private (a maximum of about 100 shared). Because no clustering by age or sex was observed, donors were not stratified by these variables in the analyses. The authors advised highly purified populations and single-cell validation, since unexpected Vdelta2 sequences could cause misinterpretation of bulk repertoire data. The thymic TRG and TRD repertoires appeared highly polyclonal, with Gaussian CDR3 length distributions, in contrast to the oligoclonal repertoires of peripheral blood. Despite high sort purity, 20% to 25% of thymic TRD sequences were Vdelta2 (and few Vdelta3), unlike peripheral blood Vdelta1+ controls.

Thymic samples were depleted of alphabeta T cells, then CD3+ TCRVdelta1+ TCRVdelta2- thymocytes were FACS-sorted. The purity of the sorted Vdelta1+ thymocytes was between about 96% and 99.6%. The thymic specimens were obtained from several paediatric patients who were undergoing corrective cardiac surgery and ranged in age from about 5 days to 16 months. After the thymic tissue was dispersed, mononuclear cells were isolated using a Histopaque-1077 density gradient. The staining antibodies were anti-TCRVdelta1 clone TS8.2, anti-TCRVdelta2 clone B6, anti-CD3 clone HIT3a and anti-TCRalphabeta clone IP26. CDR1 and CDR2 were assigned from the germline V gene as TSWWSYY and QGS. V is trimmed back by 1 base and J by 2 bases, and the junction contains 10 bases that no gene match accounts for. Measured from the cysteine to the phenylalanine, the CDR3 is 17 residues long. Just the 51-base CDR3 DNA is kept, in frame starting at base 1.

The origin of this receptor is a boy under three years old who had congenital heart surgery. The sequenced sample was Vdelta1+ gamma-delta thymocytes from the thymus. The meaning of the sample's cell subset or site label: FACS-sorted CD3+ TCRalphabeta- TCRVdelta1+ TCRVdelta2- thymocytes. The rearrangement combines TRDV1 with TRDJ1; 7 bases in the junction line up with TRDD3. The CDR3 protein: CALGERGPGDFTDKLIF. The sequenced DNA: TGTGCTCTTGGGGAACGCGGACCGGGGGATTTTACCGATAAACTCATCTTT.